A selection of T cell receptor beta chains follows, all from one sample in a study of CD8+CD57+ T cells in acquired aplastic anemia. Each CDR3 protein is one row after TCRdb ran MiXCR on the reads. The sample contains a few hundred thousand distinct CDR3 sequences, roughly 50% of which appear only once. Sequencing used sorted CD4+, CD8+, or CD8+CD57+ T cells (not recorded which) from PBMCs. The receptors shown here come from a human donor with aplastic anemia. The CDR3 runs from the conserved cysteine through the conserved F or W. Each record gives: CDR3 DNA, CDR3 protein, D gene, clone size, V gene, J gene. D genes are given only for firm matches. For some rows the clone size is stated as once, few or many, or as a class when expanded; others skip it.

CDR3 DNA: TGCAGTACCCAGGGGGGGAGCACAGATACGCAGTGTTTT
CDR3 protein: CSTQGGSTDTQCF
D gene: -
clone size: -
V gene: TRBV20-1
J gene: TRBJ2-3

CDR3 DNA: TGTGCCAGCAGTTCACCCCCAGAAGACAGGTGGAAGAATGAGCAGTTCTTC
CDR3 protein: CASSSPPEDRWKNEQFF
D gene: -
clone size: few
V gene: TRBV12-3/TRBV12-4
J gene: TRBJ2-1

CDR3 DNA: TGCAGTGCTAGACAGCCAATTAACTATGGCTACACCTTC
CDR3 protein: CSARQPINYGYTF
D gene: -
clone size: -
V gene: TRBV20-1
J gene: TRBJ1-2

CDR3 DNA: TGTGCCAGCAGTGCCCAGAACCTCCAAACGGGGTATTTT
CDR3 protein: CASSAQNLQTGYF
D gene: -
clone size: -
V gene: TRBV2
J gene: TRBJ2-3

CDR3 DNA: TGTGCCAGCAGCCAGATTAATGAACATGAGCAGTTCTTC
CDR3 protein: CASSQINEHEQFF
D gene: -
clone size: many
V gene: TRBV11-3
J gene: TRBJ2-1

CDR3 DNA: TGTGCCAGCACACCGACAGGGAGGGACTATGGCTACACCTTC
CDR3 protein: CASTPTGRDYGYTF
D gene: TRBD1
clone size: -
V gene: TRBV9
J gene: TRBJ1-2

CDR3 DNA: TGTGCCAGCAGTTTAAGAGGGCGCATCGAGGGCGACACAGATACGCAGTATTTT
CDR3 protein: CASSLRGRIEGDTDTQYF
D gene: -
clone size: -
V gene: TRBV6-1
J gene: TRBJ2-3

CDR3 DNA: TGTGCCAGTAGTATAAAGGGCGGAACGAACACCGGGGAGCTGTTTTTT
CDR3 protein: CASSIKGGTNTGELFF
D gene: -
clone size: many
V gene: TRBV19
J gene: TRBJ2-2

CDR3 DNA: TGCAGCGCTATTCCCGACAACAATCAGCCCCAGCATTTT
CDR3 protein: CSAIPDNNQPQHF
D gene: -
clone size: -
V gene: TRBV29-1
J gene: TRBJ1-5

CDR3 DNA: TGTGCCAGCAGCTTTACGACAGGGGGCGCCGGGGAGACCCAGTGCTTC
CDR3 protein: CASSFTTGGAGETQCF
D gene: TRBD1
clone size: -
V gene: TRBV11-2
J gene: TRBJ2-5

CDR3 DNA: TGCAGCGTTATTACCGGGACAGGGGATGAAAAACTGTTTTTT
CDR3 protein: CSVITGTGDEKLFF
D gene: TRBD1
clone size: -
V gene: TRBV29-1
J gene: TRBJ1-4

CDR3 DNA: TGCGCCAGCAGCCCGGGGTTCTCGGATAGGGAGCAGTACTTC
CDR3 protein: CASSPGFSDREQYF
D gene: -
clone size: many
V gene: TRBV5-1
J gene: TRBJ2-7

CDR3 DNA: TGCGCTAGCAGTGAGTACAGGGGGTCACCCCTCCACTTT
CDR3 protein: CASSEYRGSPLHF
D gene: TRBD1
clone size: -
V gene: TRBV10-1
J gene: TRBJ1-6

CDR3 DNA: TGTGCCATCAGTGAGTCGGCGGAAGGGGAAGATACGCAGTATTTT
CDR3 protein: CAISESAEGEDTQYF
D gene: -
clone size: -
V gene: TRBV6-9
J gene: TRBJ2-3

CDR3 DNA: TGCGCCAGCAGCCAGGGGGGACCCTACGAGCAGTACTTC
CDR3 protein: CASSQGGPYEQYF
D gene: -
clone size: once
V gene: TRBV10-2
J gene: TRBJ2-7

CDR3 DNA: TGCAGTGCTATACCCTTAGCGGGGGACGGGGAGCAGTACTTC
CDR3 protein: CSAIPLAGDGEQYF
D gene: TRBD2
clone size: -
V gene: TRBV20-1
J gene: TRBJ2-7

CDR3 DNA: TGTGCCAGCAGCTCGGGACAGTCGCTTAACTGTGGCTACACCTTT
CDR3 protein: CASSSGQSLNCGYTF
D gene: TRBD1
clone size: -
V gene: TRBV7-8
J gene: TRBJ1-2

CDR3 DNA: TGCAGTGCTAGAGCGATCGGGACTAGCGGGGGAACTAGCACAGATACGCAGTATTTT
CDR3 protein: CSARAIGTSGGTSTDTQYF
D gene: TRBD2
clone size: -
V gene: TRBV20-1
J gene: TRBJ2-3

CDR3 DNA: TGTGCCAGCAGTGACGATGCAGGGGCTGGCGGGGAGCTGTTTTTT
CDR3 protein: CASSDDAGAGGELFF
D gene: -
clone size: -
V gene: TRBV6-4
J gene: TRBJ2-2

CDR3 DNA: TGTGCCAGCAGTGAAACGACAGGCCGAGATACGCAGTATTTT
CDR3 protein: CASSETTGRDTQYF
D gene: -
clone size: -
V gene: TRBV7-6
J gene: TRBJ2-3

CDR3 DNA: TGCGCCAGCAGTGAGTCGCGCGGGACGGACCAAGAGACCCAGTACTTC
CDR3 protein: CASSESRGTDQETQYF
D gene: -
clone size: many
V gene: TRBV10-1
J gene: TRBJ2-5

CDR3 DNA: TGTGCCAGCAGCCACGAAGTAGGGGCCTACGAGCAGTACTTC
CDR3 protein: CASSHEVGAYEQYF
D gene: -
clone size: -
V gene: TRBV7-9
J gene: TRBJ2-7

CDR3 DNA: TGTGCCAGCACCGCTCAGGGGGCGCGCTATGGCTACACCTTC
CDR3 protein: CASTAQGARYGYTF
D gene: TRBD1
clone size: few
V gene: TRBV28
J gene: TRBJ1-2

CDR3 DNA: TGCAGCGTGGGGGCTTCTGGGGCCAACGTCCTGACTTTC
CDR3 protein: CSVGASGANVLTF
D gene: -
clone size: many
V gene: TRBV29-1
J gene: TRBJ2-6

CDR3 DNA: TGTGCCAGTAGTTTCAACAGGGGGCGCACTGAGCAGTACTTC
CDR3 protein: CASSFNRGRTEQYF
D gene: TRBD1
clone size: -
V gene: TRBV19
J gene: TRBJ2-7

CDR3 DNA: TGTGCCACCAGTGACCTCCTAGCGGGGGACACAGATACGCAGTATTTT
CDR3 protein: CATSDLLAGDTDTQYF
D gene: TRBD2
clone size: -
V gene: TRBV24-1
J gene: TRBJ2-3

CDR3 DNA: TGTGCCAGCAGCCTGAGGGGAGGGAACTCTGAAGCTTTCTTT
CDR3 protein: CASSLRGGNSEAFF
D gene: -
clone size: -
V gene: TRBV7-6
J gene: TRBJ1-1

CDR3 DNA: TGCAGTGCTAGGTCGAGCGTAGAGACCCAGTACTTC
CDR3 protein: CSARSSVETQYF
D gene: -
clone size: -
V gene: TRBV20-1
J gene: TRBJ2-5

CDR3 DNA: TGCAGTGCTAGAGAACCGGGACTGAGGGAGACCCAGTACTTC
CDR3 protein: CSAREPGLRETQYF
D gene: -
clone size: many
V gene: TRBV20-1
J gene: TRBJ2-5

CDR3 DNA: TGTGCCAGCAGTGAAATAGGAGGGTCGGATGAGCAGTTCTTC
CDR3 protein: CASSEIGGSDEQFF
D gene: -
clone size: many
V gene: TRBV2
J gene: TRBJ2-1

CDR3 DNA: TGTGCCAGCAGCTCCAACAGGGGAGGCGAGCAGTACTTC
CDR3 protein: CASSSNRGGEQYF
D gene: -
clone size: -
V gene: TRBV7-2
J gene: TRBJ2-7

CDR3 DNA: TGTGCCAGCAGTCCGACAGGCGGGGGCAATCAGCCCCAGCATTTT
CDR3 protein: CASSPTGGGNQPQHF
D gene: -
clone size: many
V gene: TRBV2
J gene: TRBJ1-5

CDR3 DNA: TGCAGTGCTGAGACTTACGGGACTAGCGGAGATTCAGATACGCAGTATTTT
CDR3 protein: CSAETYGTSGDSDTQYF
D gene: TRBD2
clone size: many
V gene: TRBV20-1
J gene: TRBJ2-3

CDR3 DNA: TGCAGTGCTAGAAGGGACGGCGGGGGGGACACTGAAGCTTTCTTT
CDR3 protein: CSARRDGGGDTEAFF
D gene: -
clone size: many
V gene: TRBV20-1
J gene: TRBJ1-1

CDR3 DNA: TGCAGTGCTCACCCTGGGGGGGAGGAGATTCATGGCTACACCTTC
CDR3 protein: CSAHPGGEEIHGYTF
D gene: -
clone size: -
V gene: TRBV20-1
J gene: TRBJ1-2

CDR3 DNA: TGTGCCAGTAGTATAGATCTAGCGACGGAGCAGTACTTC
CDR3 protein: CASSIDLATEQYF
D gene: -
clone size: many
V gene: TRBV19
J gene: TRBJ2-7

CDR3 DNA: TGTGCCAGCAGTGAATTCCCCCCACAGGGGCATAGGGACGAGCAGTACTTC
CDR3 protein: CASSEFPPQGHRDEQYF
D gene: TRBD1
clone size: -
V gene: TRBV6-1
J gene: TRBJ2-7

CDR3 DNA: TGTGCCAGCAGCCGGACTAGCGGGGGGGCCCTTGATACGCAGTATTTT
CDR3 protein: CASSRTSGGALDTQYF
D gene: TRBD2
clone size: -
V gene: TRBV10-3
J gene: TRBJ2-3

CDR3 DNA: TGTGCCAGCAGCAAACTACGGGCAGGAGTAGGAAACACCATATATTTT
CDR3 protein: CASSKLRAGVGNTIYF
D gene: -
clone size: -
V gene: TRBV7-3
J gene: TRBJ1-3

CDR3 DNA: TGTGCCAGTAGGGGGGCAGGTGAAAAACTGTTTTTT
CDR3 protein: CASRGAGEKLFF
D gene: -
clone size: -
V gene: TRBV19
J gene: TRBJ1-4